Listed here are 10 T cell receptor beta chains from one sample, sequenced in a study of cytomegalovirus exposure and HLA in healthy donors. PCR primers comprised 60 Vbeta and 13 Jbeta primers. Clones were read by immunoSEQ multiplex PCR, and TCRdb kept only the in-frame ones, dropping some. The table lists about 160,000 clones, roughly 84% of them singletons. Sequenced: PBMCs. All receptors derive from a man aged 25-45 years in good health and CMV-seronegative.

The chain employs TRBV4-3 and TRBJ1-2; D not resolved. Germline V gene lookup returns CDR1 LGHNA and CDR2 YSLEER. Deletions cut 0 bases from V and 3 bases from J, with 11 bases between. CDR3 length: 15 amino acids. Here the CDR3 DNA reads TGCGCCAGCAGCCAAGATGGAGGGCCGGACTATGGCTACACCTTC. Residues: CASSQDGGPDYGYTF.

J is TRBJ2-7 and V is TRBV19, with TRBD1 matching 9 bases. The V gene end was trimmed by 6 bases and the J gene end by 4 bases; junction bases not matched to a gene: 7. CDR1 is LNHDA, CDR2 SQIVND, per germline (reference sequence). The CDR3 extends over 14 amino acids. DNA of the CDR3: TGTGCCAGTAGCCCCGGGACAGGGCGGTACGAGCAGTACTTC. It specifies CASSPGTGRYEQYF.

This sequence joins TRBV7-2 and TRBJ1-4, with TRBD1 matching 7 bases. The trim removed 2 bases at V and 11 bases at J, leaving 14 bases unmatched. Per the germline V gene, CDR1 is SGHTA and CDR2 is FQGNSA. The CDR3 is 16 residues long. The CDR3: CASSLSRTGDLGKLFF. CDR3 nucleotide sequence: TGTGCCAGCAGCTTAAGTAGAACAGGGGATTTGGGGAAACTGTTTTTT. Complete variable domain (other parts from reference TRBV7-2 and TRBJ1-4): GAGVSQSPSNKVTEKGKDVELRCDPISGHTALYWYRQSLGQGLEFLIYFQGNSAPDKSGLPSDRFSAERTGGSVSTLTIQRTQQEDSAVYLCASSLSRTGDLGKLFFGSGTQLSVL.

With regard to this clone: The junction and the germline gene differ at one end; a read error may be behind it. This rearrangement joins TRBV5-4 to TRBJ2-7; D perhaps matches TRBD1 (5 bases). The CDR3 length is 13 residues. The germline gives CDR1 SGHNT, CDR2 YYREEE (reference sequence). CDR3 amino acids: CASSLFPRQGSIF. The CDR3 nucleotides are TGTGCCAGCAGCTTATTCCCCCGGCAGGGAAGTATCTTC.

As to this clone: One end of the junction varies from germline; a read error may be responsible. This rearrangement joins TRBV6-5 to TRBJ1-1; D uncertain. CDR1 and CDR2 (germline): MNHEY, SVGAGI. The CDR3 covers 14 residues. The CDR3: CAGSYGRGSTEAFF. CDR3 sequence (DNA): TGTGCCGGCAGTTACGGCCGGGGTTCCACTGAAGCTTTCTTT.

V is TRBV4-3 and J is TRBJ1-2; 7 bases match TRBD1. The CDR3 has 15 amino acids. V gave up 0 bases and J gave up 4 bases; unmatched junction bases: 5. Germline CDR1 reads LGHNA; CDR2 reads YSLEER. CDR3 in amino acids: CASSQDPGTAYGYTF. For the CDR3, the DNA is TGCGCCAGCAGCCAAGATCCAGGGACAGCCTATGGCTACACCTTC.

The chain carries TRBV12-5 and TRBJ2-1, with 13 bases fitting TRBD2. CDR1 and CDR2 (germline): LGHNT, FRNRAP. V trimming: 7 bases; J trimming: 2 bases; junction bases outside the gene matches: 11. The CDR3 consists of 18 residues. The CDR3 region has the DNA TGTGCTAGTGACCAATACGGGACTAGCGGGGACGCCTACAATGAGCAGTTCTTC. The encoded protein is CASDQYGTSGDAYNEQFF.

This clone has a single count. This chain uses TRBV5-1 with TRBJ2-2; D is uncertain. Germline V gene sequence: CDR1 SGHRS, CDR2 YFSETQ. The CDR3 is made up of 14 amino acids. V lost 2 bases to trimming and J lost 0 bases, with 5 bases between them. CDR3 bases: TGCGCCAGCAGCTTAGACACGAACACCGGGGAGCTGTTTTTT. Translation: CASSLDTNTGELFF.

This chain connects TRBV5-1 to TRBJ2-7; D ambiguous. This CDR3 comprises 13 residues. Trimming took 0 bases from V and 8 from J, leaving 12 bases between them. The germline CDR1 and CDR2 sequences are SGHRS and YFSETQ. CDR3 DNA: TGCGCCAGCAGCTTGGACAGAACGAATAAGCAGTACTTC. Residues: CASSLDRTNKQYF.

The chain couples TRBV28 to TRBJ2-1, with 9 bases identical to TRBD2. In germline, CDR1 is MDHEN, CDR2 SYDVKM. V shed 2 bases, J shed 7 bases, and the junction held 9 bases outside the gene matches. The CDR3 loop spans 16 amino acids. The CDR3 DNA reads as TGTGCCAGCAGTTTAGGGCGGGAGGGTAGGGAGAATGAGCAGTTCTTC. This sequence encodes CASSLGREGRENEQFF. Full variable domain (outside the CDR3, taken from reference TRBV28 and TRBJ2-1): DVKVTQSSRYLVKRTGEKVFLECVQDMDHENMFWYRQDPGLGLRLIYFSYDVKMKEKGDIPEGYSVSREKKERFSLILESASTNQTSMYLCASSLGREGRENEQFFGPGTRLTVL.